A selection of T cell receptor beta chains follows, all from one sample in a study of blood T cells in healthy people across ages. MiXCR, run by TCRdb on the 5' RACE reads, gives a single entry per CDR3 protein. The data hold some 1.7 million distinct CDR3 sequences, with approximately 30% observed a single time. Material: blood. These TCRs come from a woman aged 25 to 39 in good health. Both conserved end residues are part of each CDR3. The D gene is left open where the match is weak. The size entry is marked missing in some rows and otherwise reads once, few, many or a size class.

clone size: few; D gene: TRBD2; J gene: TRBJ2-5; V gene: TRBV19; CDR3 DNA: TGTGCCAGTAGTTTATGGACTAGCGGGAGATCGGAGACCCAGTACTTC; CDR3 protein: CASSLWTSGRSETQYF
clone size: few; D gene: NA; J gene: TRBJ1-2; V gene: TRBV3-1; CDR3 DNA: TGTGCCAGCAGCCAAGAACGGTACCTCACCTATGGCTACACCTTC; CDR3 protein: CASSQERYLTYGYTF
clone size: many; D gene: TRBD1; J gene: TRBJ2-1; V gene: TRBV29-1; CDR3 DNA: TGCAGCGTTCGCCGGGACAGGGGGCAATATGAGCAGTTCTTC; CDR3 protein: CSVRRDRGQYEQFF
clone size: NA; D gene: NA; J gene: TRBJ2-5; V gene: TRBV12-3/TRBV12-4; CDR3 DNA: TGTGCCAGCATCCGATCGGGGACCGAAGAGACCCAGTACTTC; CDR3 protein: CASIRSGTEETQYF
clone size: many; D gene: NA; J gene: TRBJ2-7; V gene: TRBV4-3; CDR3 DNA: TGCGCCAGCAGCCCGGGGTTGAACGCCTACGAGCAGTACTTC; CDR3 protein: CASSPGLNAYEQYF
clone size: few; D gene: TRBD2; J gene: TRBJ2-1; V gene: TRBV20-1; CDR3 DNA: TGCAGTGCTAGGCCTAGCGGGGGTTGGGATGAGCAGTTCTTC; CDR3 protein: CSARPSGGWDEQFF
clone size: NA; D gene: NA; J gene: TRBJ2-1; V gene: TRBV12-5; CDR3 DNA: TGTGCTAGTGGTTTAGACCCGATTTACAATGAGCAGTTCTTC; CDR3 protein: CASGLDPIYNEQFF
clone size: NA; D gene: NA; J gene: TRBJ1-4; V gene: TRBV5-1; CDR3 DNA: TGCGCCAGCAGCTTGGCCAAGGGTGCGGGGGAAAAACTGTTTTTT; CDR3 protein: CASSLAKGAGEKLFF
clone size: once; D gene: TRBD2; J gene: TRBJ2-1; V gene: TRBV6-2/TRBV6-3; CDR3 DNA: TGTGCCAGCAGGGCGAGCGGGAGGGGTCATGAGCAGTTCTTC; CDR3 protein: CASRASGRGHEQFF
clone size: NA; D gene: NA; J gene: TRBJ1-3; V gene: TRBV29-1; CDR3 DNA: TGCAGCGCCGCGACAGGTGAAGGAAACACCATATATTTT; CDR3 protein: CSAATGEGNTIYF
clone size: NA; D gene: NA; J gene: TRBJ1-2; V gene: TRBV7-9; CDR3 DNA: TGTGCCAGCAGCTTAGTGCTTCAAAAGAACAATGGCTACACCTTC; CDR3 protein: CASSLVLQKNNGYTF
clone size: few; D gene: NA; J gene: TRBJ1-6; V gene: TRBV27; CDR3 DNA: TGTGCCAGCAGTCTCCTCGGGGGACCCCTCCACTTT; CDR3 protein: CASSLLGGPLHF
clone size: NA; D gene: NA; J gene: TRBJ2-7; V gene: TRBV11-2; CDR3 DNA: TGTGCCAGCAGCTTAGGACCAAAATACGAGCAGTACTTC; CDR3 protein: CASSLGPKYEQYF
clone size: few; D gene: NA; J gene: TRBJ2-1; V gene: TRBV12-3/TRBV12-4; CDR3 DNA: TGTGCCAGCACTTTCGGGACGCCCGACTCCTACAATGAGCAGTTCTTC; CDR3 protein: CASTFGTPDSYNEQFF
clone size: NA; D gene: TRBD1; J gene: TRBJ2-7; V gene: TRBV5-5; CDR3 DNA: TGTGCCAGCAGCTCACACATGGGACAGGGCTACGAGCAGTACTTC; CDR3 protein: CASSSHMGQGYEQYF
clone size: NA; D gene: TRBD2; J gene: TRBJ2-1; V gene: TRBV14; CDR3 DNA: TGTGCCAGCAGCCCCGGGGGGAACTCCCCTAGGCATGAGCAGTTCTTC; CDR3 protein: CASSPGGNSPRHEQFF
clone size: NA; D gene: NA; J gene: TRBJ2-3; V gene: TRBV9; CDR3 DNA: TGTGCCAGCAGTCCGACCGGGACTGGACGCACAGATACGCAGTATTTT; CDR3 protein: CASSPTGTGRTDTQYF
clone size: few; D gene: TRBD2; J gene: TRBJ2-2; V gene: TRBV20-1; CDR3 DNA: TGCAGTGCTAGAACTAGCGATAGGGAGCTGTTTTTT; CDR3 protein: CSARTSDRELFF
clone size: few; D gene: NA; J gene: TRBJ2-7; V gene: TRBV5-6; CDR3 DNA: TGTGCCAGCAGCTACGGGCGGGGATCCGTGGACGAGCAGTACTTC; CDR3 protein: CASSYGRGSVDEQYF
clone size: NA; D gene: NA; J gene: TRBJ2-6; V gene: TRBV7-2; CDR3 DNA: TGTGCCAGCAGCTTAAGTCATGGGGTATCTGGGGCCAACGTCCTGACTTTC; CDR3 protein: CASSLSHGVSGANVLTF
clone size: few; D gene: TRBD2; J gene: TRBJ2-3; V gene: TRBV27; CDR3 DNA: TGTGCCAGCAGGGGGGCGGGGGGGAACACAGATACGCAGTATTTT; CDR3 protein: CASRGAGGNTDTQYF
clone size: many; D gene: NA; J gene: TRBJ2-7; V gene: TRBV7-2; CDR3 DNA: TGTGCCAGCAGCTTAAGGGGACGATCGTCCTCCTACGAGCAGTACTTC; CDR3 protein: CASSLRGRSSSYEQYF
clone size: few; D gene: TRBD2; J gene: TRBJ2-1; V gene: TRBV6-4; CDR3 DNA: TGTGCCAGCAGTGACCAGCGGGGGGGCTACAATGAGCAGTTCTTC; CDR3 protein: CASSDQRGGYNEQFF
clone size: NA; D gene: NA; J gene: TRBJ1-2; V gene: TRBV30; CDR3 DNA: TGTGCCTGGAGTGAGGGGCGGCACCGAGGTGGCTACACCTTC; CDR3 protein: CAWSEGRHRGGYTF
clone size: many; D gene: NA; J gene: TRBJ2-5; V gene: TRBV7-8; CDR3 DNA: TGTGCCAGCAGCTTAGAACGGAGGGTTAGCCTCTTCCAAGAGACCCAGTACTTC; CDR3 protein: CASSLERRVSLFQETQYF
clone size: NA; D gene: NA; J gene: TRBJ1-4; V gene: TRBV4-1; CDR3 DNA: TGCGCCAGCAGCCAGGTCATCGTGAGTACTAATGAAAAACTGTTTTTT; CDR3 protein: CASSQVIVSTNEKLFF
clone size: NA; D gene: TRBD1; J gene: TRBJ2-7; V gene: TRBV7-9; CDR3 DNA: TGTGCCAGCAGCCGGGGACAGGGACAGTACTTC; CDR3 protein: CASSRGQGQYF
clone size: few; D gene: TRBD1; J gene: TRBJ1-1; V gene: TRBV5-1; CDR3 DNA: TGCGCCAGCAGCTTATACAGGGGCGACACTGAAGCTTTCTTT; CDR3 protein: CASSLYRGDTEAFF
clone size: NA; D gene: NA; J gene: TRBJ2-3; V gene: TRBV7-9; CDR3 DNA: TGTGCCAGCAGCCCCCGCGGAGGGTCGGGGAGCACAGATACGCAGTATTTT; CDR3 protein: CASSPRGGSGSTDTQYF